These 29 T cell receptor beta chains came from one sample sequenced in a study of blood T cell repertoires in COVID-19. Assay used: immunoSEQ multiplex PCR; TCRdb lists only in-frame clones, some missing. The profile shows 310,000 or so clones, about nine tenths of them singletons. Source material: PBMCs or T cells enriched from blood (not recorded which). The receptors shown here come from a woman aged 18 to 35 who had recovered from COVID-19.

This clone appeared once. The rearrangement links TRBV2 to TRBJ1-1; a weak D match, TRBD1 (5 bases). V was cut by 7 bases and J by 0 bases, with 12 bases left in between. The V gene's germline CDR1 is SNHLY and CDR2 FYNNEI. The CDR3 has 14 residues. In DNA form, the CDR3 reads TGTGCCAGCATTTACAGGCAAATGAACACTGAAGCTTTCTTT. Translated, it gives CASIYRQMNTEAFF.

This sequence joins TRBV6-4 and TRBJ1-1; D not certain. The germline V and J ends were trimmed by 3 bases and 6 bases, with 17 bases remaining between them. The CDR3 contains 15 residues. CDR1 MRHNA and CDR2 SNTAGT come from the germline V gene. This CDR3 is CASSENSGAKSEAFF. In nucleotides, the CDR3 is TGTGCCAGCAGTGAAAACTCGGGAGCAAAGTCTGAAGCTTTCTTT.

The chain carries TRBV28 and TRBJ1-2; 8 bases agree with TRBD1. Germline V gives CDR1 MDHEN, CDR2 SYDVKM. The CDR3 is made up of 15 amino acids. Unmatched junction bases numbered 5, after V lost 5 bases and J lost 0 bases. CDR3 coding DNA: TGTGCCAGCAGTGCCACAGGGGGAACTAACTATGGCTACACCTTC. It encodes CASSATGGTNYGYTF.

Only a few counts were recorded for this clone. The rearrangement uses TRBV28 and TRBJ1-2, with D possibly TRBD1 on 5 matching bases. CDR1 MDHEN and CDR2 SYDVKM come from the germline V gene. The CDR3 has 15 amino acids. The germline V and J ends were trimmed by 1 base and 3 bases, with 12 bases remaining between them. CDR3 sequence reads: CASSLLSGQDYGYTF. CDR3 bases: TGTGCCAGCAGTTTATTGTCAGGGCAGGACTATGGCTACACCTTC.

This clone has a handful of counts. V is TRBV14 and J is TRBJ2-1, with a tentative D call TRBD2 (6 bases). The CDR3 extends over 15 amino acids. Trimming shortened V by 5 bases and J by 6 bases, and 17 bases separated the two germline ends. Germline CDR1 is SGHDN and CDR2 is FVKESK. The CDR3 DNA sequence: TGTGCCAGCAGCTCAGGACTAACCTATCCCAATGAGCAGTTCTTC. Its protein is CASSSGLTYPNEQFF.

V gene TRBV7-2 combines with J gene TRBJ1-1; no definite D call. Trimming stripped 1 base from V and 4 bases from J, with 13 bases between. The V gene's germline CDR1 is SGHTA and CDR2 FQGNSA. The CDR3 has 15 amino acids. CDR3 in amino acids: CASSLVSNAGTEAFF. DNA for the CDR3: TGTGCCAGCAGCTTAGTTTCGAACGCCGGCACTGAAGCTTTCTTT.

This chain links TRBV4-3 with TRBJ1-2; possible D gene TRBD1, 6 bases. Germline V CDR1 and CDR2: LGHNA, YSLEER. V lost 4 bases and J 3 bases, leaving 21 bases between the germline ends. The CDR3 is 17 residues long. This CDR3 reads CASSPILGGARDYGYTF. The DNA for the CDR3 is TGCGCCAGCAGCCCGATTTTAGGGGGGGCGCGAGACTATGGCTACACCTTC.

This chain uses TRBV7-9 with TRBJ1-6; 7 bases line up with TRBD1. The CDR3 is made up of 15 amino acids. Looked up from germline, CDR1 is SEHNR and CDR2 is FQNEAQ (reference sequence). Trimming at V came to 1 base and at J to 7 bases, leaving 4 bases not matched to a gene. The CDR3 DNA reads as TGTGCCAGCAGCTTAGGACAGGGTCTAAATTCACCCCTCCACTTT. Its protein is CASSLGQGLNSPLHF. Full variable domain (outside the CDR3, taken from reference TRBV7-9 and TRBJ1-6): DTGVSQNPRHKITKRGQNVTFRCDPISEHNRLYWYRQTLGQGPEFLTYFQNEAQLEKSRLLSDRFSAERPKGSFSTLEIQRTEQGDSAMYLCASSLGQGLNSPLHFGNGTRLTVT.

V is TRBV4-1 and J is TRBJ2-1; 8 bases are shared with TRBD2. The CDR3 runs 16 residues. Germline V gene lookup returns CDR1 MGHRA and CDR2 YSYEKL. The junction had 10 bases not matched to a gene; V was cut back by 4 bases and J by 5 bases. The CDR3 loop reads CASSLQGLGLDNEQFF. In DNA form, the CDR3 reads TGCGCCAGCAGCCTCCAGGGACTAGGCTTGGACAATGAGCAGTTCTTC.

The chain combines TRBV29-1 with TRBJ1-1; 7 nucleotides agree with TRBD1. Germline V gene lookup returns CDR1 SQVTM and CDR2 ANQGSEA. Losses at the gene ends were 4 bases for V and 3 bases for J; bases not matched to a gene: 5. There are 13 residues in the CDR3. CDR3 residues: CSVVRGEDTEAFF. CDR3 nucleotide sequence: TGCAGCGTTGTCAGGGGGGAGGACACTGAAGCTTTCTTT.

The V call is TRBV5-4, the J call TRBJ2-6; possible D gene TRBD2, 7 bases. The CDR3 totals 17 residues. Trimming cost V 2 bases and J 3 bases, with 15 bases left between them. Germline V CDR1 and CDR2: SGHNT, YYREEE (reference sequence). The chain's CDR3 is CASSFIQGRGGANVLTF. The CDR3 DNA is TGTGCCAGCAGCTTTATTCAGGGGAGGGGTGGGGCCAACGTCCTGACTTTC. Full variable domain (outside the CDR3, taken from reference TRBV5-4 and TRBJ2-6): ETGVTQSPTHLIKTRGQQVTLRCSSQSGHNTVSWYQQALGQGPQFIFQYYREEENGRGNFPPRFSGLQFPNYSSELNVNALELDDSALYLCASSFIQGRGGANVLTFGAGSRLTVL.

A single count supports this clone. The genes are TRBV6-2 or TRBV6-3 and TRBJ1-6; 7 bases align to TRBD1. Per the germline V gene, CDR1 is MNHEY and CDR2 is SVGEGT. CDR3 length: 15 residues. The V gene end was trimmed by 6 bases and the J gene end by 7 bases; junction bases not matched to a gene: 9. Here the CDR3 reads CASSTQTGRNSPLHF. DNA for the CDR3: TGTGCCAGCAGCACCCAGACAGGGCGCAATTCACCCCTCCACTTT.

The J gene is TRBJ1-2, the V gene TRBV2; TRBD1 is a possible D gene (5 bases). Trimming cost V 6 bases and J 2 bases, with 13 bases left between them. This CDR3 region has 14 residues. In germline, CDR1 is SNHLY, CDR2 FYNNEI. The CDR3 spells CASSLDIANYGYTF. In DNA form, the CDR3 reads TGTGCCAGCAGCTTGGACATCGCCAACTATGGCTACACCTTC.

This clone has only a few counts. The sample carries other DNA sequences with the same CDR3. The gene calls are TRBV30 and TRBJ2-7; the D is unclear. Germline V lookup: CDR1 GTSNPN, CDR2 SVGIG (reference sequence). V was cut by 0 bases and J by 1 base, with 4 bases left in between. This CDR3 contains 12 residues. The CDR3 bases are TGTGCCTGGAGTGTATCGTCCTACGAGCAGTACTTC. Encoded protein: CAWSVSSYEQYF.

This chain uses TRBV4-1 with TRBJ1-2; 11 bases match TRBD1. The CDR3 runs 17 residues. In germline, CDR1 is MGHRA, CDR2 YSYEKL. After removal of 4 bases from V and 3 bases from J, the junction contained 10 bases not matched to a gene. The chain's CDR3 is CASSRSPGTGGYYGYTF. The CDR3 region has the DNA TGCGCCAGCAGCCGATCACCCGGGACAGGGGGATACTATGGCTACACCTTC.

The chain has TRBV4-2 and TRBJ2-3; 10 bases align to TRBD2. The CDR3 extends over 16 amino acids. Germline V gene sequence: CDR1 LGHNA, CDR2 YNFKEQ. The junction had 3 bases not matched to a gene; V was cut back by 0 bases and J by 3 bases. The CDR3 bases are TGTGCCAGCAGCCAAGAAGCGGGAGGGACGACAGATACGCAGTATTTT. Encoded protein: CASSQEAGGTTDTQYF.

This clone turned up a few times. V gene TRBV6-1 combines with J gene TRBJ1-2, with D uncertain. The CDR3 contains 14 residues. Germline assignment: CDR1 MNHNS and CDR2 SASEGT. Trimming cost V 0 bases and J 7 bases, with 12 bases left between them. In nucleotides, the CDR3 is TGTGCCAGCAGTGAAGCGGTGGAGGGCCGTGGCTACACCTTC. Its protein is CASSEAVEGRGYTF.

CDR3 sequence reads: CASSFTLVSGDRQETQYF. CDR3 sequence (DNA): TGCGCCAGCAGCTTTACGCTCGTGTCAGGGGATAGGCAAGAGACCCAGTACTTC. This chain links TRBV5-1 with TRBJ2-5; D is perhaps TRBD1 (6 bases). Between the trimmed V and J ends, which lost 2 bases and 2 bases, there was a span of 22 bases. The CDR3 covers 18 residues. CDR1 and CDR2 (germline): SGHRS, YFSETQ.

The rearrangement joins TRBV18 to TRBJ2-7, with TRBD1 matching 8 bases. V lost 6 bases and J lost 5; bases outside the gene matches: 12. The CDR3 consists of 15 residues. The germline V gene encodes CDR1 KGHSH and CDR2 LQKENI. CDR3 coding DNA: TGTGCCAGCTCCCCTTTCGAGGGACAGGTTGACGAGCAGTACTTC. Amino acids: CASSPFEGQVDEQYF.

J is TRBJ1-5 and V is TRBV30; 7 bases align to TRBD1. The CDR3 has 15 residues. V lost 5 bases to trimming and J lost 9 bases; unmatched junction nucleotides: 16. The germline V gene encodes CDR1 GTSNPN and CDR2 SVGIG (reference sequence). The CDR3 loop is CAWGSTGPARAPQHF. The CDR3 nucleotides read TGTGCCTGGGGATCGACAGGGCCAGCCAGAGCGCCCCAGCATTTT.

The chain joins TRBV6-1 to TRBJ1-3; D is undetermined. The germline V gene has CDR1 MNHNS and CDR2 SASEGT. The ends were cut back, 2 bases at V and 0 bases at J, with 8 bases in the middle. The CDR3 runs to 15 residues. The CDR3 loop reads CASSEWLNSGNTIYF. The CDR3, as DNA: TGTGCCAGCAGTGAATGGCTGAACTCTGGAAACACCATATATTTT.

In the case of this clone: At one of its ends the junction is not consistent with the germline gene, which may arise from a read error. This rearrangement joins TRBV9 to TRBJ1-1, with D possibly TRBD1 on 6 matching bases. CDR1 and CDR2 from the germline V gene are SGDLS and YYNGEE. This CDR3 has 14 residues. In nucleotides, the CDR3 is TGTGCCAGCAGCGTTTTAACCAGGGGAGCTGAGGCTTTCTTT. This encodes CASSVLTRGAEAFF.

V gene TRBV4-2 combines with J gene TRBJ1-1, with D perhaps matching TRBD1 (6 bases). The CDR3 length is 16 residues. Trimming pared 1 base from V and 1 base from J, leaving 13 bases between. Germline V gene lookup returns CDR1 LGHNA and CDR2 YNFKEQ. The CDR3 nucleotides read TGTGCCAGCAGCCAAGCCTTCGACAGGCCGAACACTGAAGCTTTCTTT. This translates into CASSQAFDRPNTEAFF.

The chain is built from TRBV28 and TRBJ1-3; TRBD1 matches at 11 bases. J was trimmed by 8 bases and V by 3 bases; bases with no gene match: 3. CDR3 size: 14 residues. Germline-derived CDR1 and CDR2 are MDHEN and SYDVKM. The CDR3 nucleotides read TGTGCCAGCAGTTTGGGGACAGGGGGACACACCATATATTTT. As protein: CASSLGTGGHTIYF.

A word on this clone: Other DNA variants within this sample encode the same CDR3. The chain is built from TRBV2 and TRBJ1-3; maybe TRBD1 (6 bases). Per germline, CDR1 SNHLY and CDR2 FYNNEI. The CDR3 is made up of 14 amino acids. V lost 4 bases and J 2 bases, leaving 9 bases between the germline ends. The CDR3 is CASSVQGTGNTIYF. For the CDR3, the DNA is TGTGCCAGCAGTGTTCAGGGGACTGGAAACACCATATATTTT.

This clone came up once. The rearrangement links TRBV7-2 to TRBJ2-7; no firm D call. The CDR3 is 13 residues long. V was shortened by 1 base and J by 4 bases, with 8 bases between the two germline ends. The germline V gene encodes CDR1 SGHTA and CDR2 FQGNSA. The CDR3 DNA reads TGTGCCAGCAGCTTAGACGGGTCATACGAGCAGTACTTC. Translating it yields CASSLDGSYEQYF.

V usage is TRBV19 and J usage is TRBJ1-4; the match to TRBD1 covers 7 bases. Trimming removed 2 bases from V and 10 bases from J; junction bases left unmatched: 7. CDR3 size: 14 residues. Germline V gene sequence: CDR1 LNHDA, CDR2 SQIVND (reference sequence). The CDR3 DNA sequence: TGTGCCAGTAGTATATTACAGGGGAGAGGAAAACTGTTTTTT. This encodes CASSILQGRGKLFF.

The chain uses TRBV15 and TRBJ2-7, with D perhaps matching TRBD1 (6 bases). Germline V lookup: CDR1 LNHNV, CDR2 YYDKDF (reference sequence). The CDR3 runs 14 residues. V was clipped by 2 bases and J by 0 bases, with 8 bases between them. In nucleotides, the CDR3 is TGTGCCACCAGCAGAAGGGACAACTCCTACGAGCAGTACTTC. It translates to CATSRRDNSYEQYF.

This clone occurred a few times. The V call is TRBV6-5, the J call TRBJ1-1; D gene ambiguous. The CDR3 covers 14 residues. With 6 bases removed from V and 0 bases from J, the gap between germline ends came to 11 bases. The germline CDR1 and CDR2 sequences are MNHEY and SVGAGI. The CDR3 DNA reads TGTGCCAGCAGGCCACAGCCAATGAACACTGAAGCTTTCTTT. Translation: CASRPQPMNTEAFF.